This paragraph covers one TCR beta chain sequence. The antigen is not known. This CDR3 comprises 15 residues. V shed 4 bases, J shed 4 bases, and the junction held 5 bases outside the gene matches. Germline assignment: CDR1 MNHEY and CDR2 SMNVEV (reference sequence). PCR primers comprised 60 Vbeta and 13 Jbeta primers. Authors' analysis steps: In a later analysis, about 12 million of about 80 million unique beta chains occurred in at least two donors. The assay was immunoSEQ multiplex PCR, and TCRdb's table has in-frame clones only and misses some. From that table come the V and J calls and clone size; the DNA was used to work out D and trimming. The table shows just over 200,000 clones, with 82% occurring only once. This sample is part of a study of cytomegalovirus exposure and HLA in healthy donors. Study-wide findings and caveats: V- and J-gene trimming in TCR beta was tied to a missense DCLRE1C variant by an analysis performed later. Rarity characterized most TCR sequences, yet some public TCRs appeared in many donors.

Healthy bone marrow donors supplied every sample. V and J are TRBV27 and TRBJ1-1, with TRBD1 identical over 11 bases. The specimen sequenced was PBMCs. This TCR was sampled from a woman aged 40-49 years in good health and CMV-seronegative. The CDR3 region is CASSSWTGGFTEAFF. The CDR3 bases are TGTGCCAGCAGTTCCTGGACAGGGGGCTTCACTGAAGCTTTCTTT.